A single sample gave rise to the 9 T cell receptor beta chains below, sequenced in a study of T cell repertoires in cytomegalovirus infection. Using its own MiXCR run on the reads, TCRdb lists one record per CDR3 protein. Altogether roughly 80,000 distinct CDR3 sequences are present, roughly a quarter being singletons, with the ten largest covering approximately 48%. What these receptors recognize is not known. This specimen consisted of CD8+ T cells from cultured PBMCs, obtained from culture after CMV antigen stimulation. Receptors were obtained from a human donor in good health (CMV status not recorded). Some clones in this sample may be carry-over from other donors' samples.

V and J are TRBV12-3 or TRBV12-4 and TRBJ1-5; D gene uncertain. This CDR3 has 14 amino acids. V lost 5 bases and J 4 bases, leaving 12 bases between the germline ends. The CDR3 region has the DNA TGTGCCAGCAGTCCGTCGTGGCCTAATCAGCCCCAGCATTTT. Residues: CASSPSWPNQPQHF.

This clonotype turned up a few times. The V and J genes are TRBV7-9 and TRBJ1-1; D gene unclear. Between the trimmed V and J ends, which lost 7 bases and 1 base, there was a span of 13 bases. This CDR3 is built from 14 residues. Germline-derived CDR1 and CDR2 are SEHNR and FQNEAQ (reference sequence). The DNA of the CDR3 is TGTGCCAGCATCCCCGCCGGAAAGAACACTGAAGCTTTCTTT. Translation: CASIPAGKNTEAFF.

This clonotype was observed a handful of times. J is TRBJ2-7 and V is TRBV10-3, with D possibly TRBD2 on 7 matching bases. This CDR3 has 14 amino acids. Trimming pared 11 bases from V and 4 bases from J, leaving 21 bases between. Germline CDR1 reads ENHRY; CDR2 reads SYGVKD. In DNA form, the CDR3 reads TGTGCCCCCTCTCCTGGGGGGGCGGGGTACGAGCAGTACTTC. It specifies CAPSPGGAGYEQYF.

This clonotype was counted a few times. The CDR3 bases are TGCGCCAGCAGCCAAGATCGGGCGGGAGGGTTCACAGATACGCAGTATTTT. Residues: CASSQDRAGGFTDTQYF. This rearrangement joins TRBV4-3 to TRBJ2-3; 9 bases match TRBD2. Trimming cost V 0 bases and J 2 bases; bases outside gene matches: 6. Germline V gene data show CDR1 as LGHNA and CDR2 as YSLEER. This CDR3 contains 17 residues.

This clonotype was recorded at least ten times. This chain connects TRBV28 to TRBJ2-3, with 7 bases identical to TRBD1. Germline CDR1 and CDR2: MDHEN and SYDVKM. The CDR3 runs 13 residues. After removal of 5 bases from V and 4 bases from J, the junction contained 3 bases not matched to a gene. In DNA, the CDR3 is TGTGCCAGCAGTCTCACAGGGGCAGATACGCAGTATTTT. Protein sequence: CASSLTGADTQYF. The full variable domain, completed using reference TRBV28 and TRBJ2-3, is DVKVTQSSRYLVKRTGEKVFLECVQDMDHENMFWYRQDPGLGLRLIYFSYDVKMKEKGDIPEGYSVSREKKERFSLILESASTNQTSMYLCASSLTGADTQYFGPGTRLTVL.

This clonotype appeared a single time. The chain recombines TRBV30 with TRBJ2-3; TRBD2 matches 12 bases. The V segment lost 8 bases and the J segment 0 bases; nucleotides outside the gene matches: 6. The germline CDR1 and CDR2 sequences are GTSNPN and SVGIG (reference sequence). The length of the CDR3 is 15 residues. The CDR3 coding sequence is TGTGCCCGGACTAGCGGGACAACTAGCACAGATACGCAGTATTTT. This translates into CARTSGTTSTDTQYF.

This sequence joins TRBV11-3 and TRBJ2-7, with 8 bases matching TRBD1. The CDR3 spans 16 residues. Germline CDR1 and CDR2: SGHNT and YENEEA. Trimming cost V 5 bases and J 3 bases; bases outside gene matches: 12. CDR3 bases: TGTGCCAGCAGCGGGGTGACAGGGGATTCATTCTACGAGCAGTACTTC. It yields the protein CASSGVTGDSFYEQYF.

This clonotype was seen more than once but under ten times. J is TRBJ2-5 and V is TRBV12-3 or TRBV12-4; 12 bases fit TRBD2. The CDR3 totals 16 residues. With V trimmed by 5 bases and J by 4 bases, 8 bases remained unmatched. The CDR3 spells CASSTGTSGQSETQYF. The CDR3 DNA sequence: TGTGCCAGCAGTACCGGGACTAGCGGGCAATCAGAGACCCAGTACTTC.

J is TRBJ2-2 and V is TRBV29-1; a weak D match, TRBD1 (5 bases). Germline lookup yields CDR1 SQVTM and CDR2 ANQGSEA. Trimming cost V 7 bases and J 3 bases, with 18 bases left between them. CDR3 length: 15 amino acids. CDR3 loop: CSAPGQEEDTGELFF. In DNA form, the CDR3 reads TGCAGCGCCCCCGGACAAGAAGAGGACACCGGGGAGCTGTTTTTT.